Listed here are 20 T cell receptor beta chains from one sample, sequenced in a study of blood T cell repertoires in COVID-19. Profiled with immunoSEQ multiplex PCR; TCRdb holds only in-frame clones, not every one. The table shows approximately 330,000 clones, with nearly 90% occurring only once. The sequencing input was PBMCs or T cells enriched from blood (not recorded which). Receptor source: a woman in her twenties or thirties who had recovered from COVID-19.

The gene calls are TRBV7-9 and TRBJ1-2; no definite D call. V gave up 3 bases and J gave up 1 base, with 15 bases separating them. The CDR3 length is 16 residues. Germline CDR1 and CDR2: SEHNR and FQNEAQ (reference sequence). This CDR3 reads CASSFSITLSNYGYTF. The CDR3 DNA reads as TGTGCCAGCAGCTTCTCAATTACCCTGAGTAACTATGGCTACACCTTC.

The chain joins TRBV6-5 to TRBJ1-1; perhaps TRBD1 as D (6 bases). The CDR3 has 14 amino acids. Germline CDR1 and CDR2: MNHEY and SVGAGI. The CDR3 sequence is CATNWGQSNTEAFF. In nucleotides, the CDR3 is TGTGCGACCAACTGGGGGCAATCGAACACTGAAGCTTTCTTT.

The V gene is TRBV10-3, the J gene TRBJ2-3; D gene ambiguous. The CDR3 is 11 amino acids. Trimming cost V 6 bases and J 5 bases, with 6 bases left between them. In germline, CDR1 is ENHRY, CDR2 SYGVKD. The chain's CDR3 is CAIRGRDTQYF. The CDR3 bases are TGTGCCATCAGGGGCCGAGATACGCAGTATTTT.

This sequence joins TRBV27 and TRBJ1-1; D gene uncertain. The germline V gene has CDR1 MNHEY and CDR2 SMNVEV (reference sequence). Trimming pared 10 bases from V and 0 bases from J, leaving 12 bases between. The CDR3 is 13 amino acids. The chain's CDR3 is CATSGRMNTEAFF. In DNA form, the CDR3 reads TGTGCCACCTCTGGCCGCATGAACACTGAAGCTTTCTTT.

The chain recombines TRBV29-1 with TRBJ1-2; maybe TRBD1 (6 bases). Trimming took 7 bases from V and 5 from J, leaving 11 bases between them. Germline V gives CDR1 SQVTM, CDR2 ANQGSEA. CDR3 length: 11 residues. The CDR3 sequence: CSAGQLYGYTF. CDR3 in DNA: TGCAGCGCTGGACAGTTGTATGGCTACACCTTC.

This clone was observed a single time. The chain recombines TRBV7-8 with TRBJ2-5, with D maybe TRBD1 (5 bases). The length of the CDR3 is 15 residues. V was clipped by 2 bases and J by 2 bases, with 12 bases between them. The germline gives CDR1 SGHVS, CDR2 FQNEAQ. The DNA for the CDR3 is TGTGCCAGCAGCTTATTGCCGCGACAGCAAGAGACCCAGTACTTC. Translating gives CASSLLPRQQETQYF.

This clone was seen a few times. V and J are TRBV7-2 and TRBJ2-2; TRBD2 matches 11 bases. The CDR3 runs 16 residues. Germline trimming cut 3 bases from V and 3 bases from J; bases unmatched to any gene: 3. In germline, CDR1 is SGHTA, CDR2 FQGNSA. The CDR3 is CASSFRLAGHTGELFF. In nucleotides, the CDR3 is TGTGCCAGCAGCTTCAGACTAGCGGGGCACACCGGGGAGCTGTTTTTT.

The chain couples TRBV19 to TRBJ1-4, with a tentative D call TRBD1 (6 bases). Trimming removed 6 bases from V and 6 bases from J, with 17 bases in between. Looked up from germline, CDR1 is LNHDA and CDR2 is SQIVND (reference sequence). The CDR3 is 15 residues long. The DNA for the CDR3 is TGTGCCAGTAGCAGGACGACAGGTTCGGATGAAAAACTGTTTTTT. Protein sequence: CASSRTTGSDEKLFF.

V gene TRBV18 combines with J gene TRBJ1-2; maybe TRBD1 (6 bases). With 1 base removed from V and 6 bases from J, the gap between germline ends came to 15 bases. The CDR3 has 15 residues. Germline V gene lookup returns CDR1 KGHSH and CDR2 LQKENI. As DNA, the CDR3 is TGTGCCAGCTCACCACTGCAGGGGCCCCTTGATGGCTACACCTTC. Translating it yields CASSPLQGPLDGYTF. The entire variable domain, with the rest obtained from reference TRBV18 and TRBJ1-2, is as follows: NAGVMQNPRHLVRRRGQEARLRCSPMKGHSHVYWYRQLPEEGLKFMVYLQKENIIDESGMPKERFSAEFPKEGPSILRIQQVVRGDSAAYFCASSPLQGPLDGYTFGSGTRLTVV.

The chain links TRBV12-3 or TRBV12-4 to TRBJ2-2; 7 bases align to TRBD2. The V segment lost 5 bases and the J segment 6 bases; nucleotides outside the gene matches: 3. The CDR3 is 13 amino acids. CDR3 nucleotides: TGTGCCAGCAGTCGGACTAGACCCGGGGAGCTGTTTTTT. It yields the protein CASSRTRPGELFF.

The rearrangement joins TRBV24-1 to TRBJ1-2; D perhaps matches TRBD1 (6 bases). Per the germline V gene, CDR1 is KGHDR and CDR2 is SFDVKD. The CDR3 sequence is 14 residues long. The V end lost 9 bases, the J end lost 4 bases, and 17 bases lay between the germline ends. CDR3 DNA: TGTGCCACCCGGGGGGAGCGGGACACCTATGGCTACACCTTC. Translated: CATRGERDTYGYTF.

V usage is TRBV28 and J usage is TRBJ1-5; 7 bases fit TRBD1. The length of the CDR3 is 13 residues. V gave up 8 bases and J gave up 5 bases; unmatched junction bases: 6. Germline V CDR1 and CDR2: MDHEN, SYDVKM. The CDR3 DNA sequence: TGTGCCAGCGACAGGGCGGTGGATCAGCCCCAGCATTTT. This codes for CASDRAVDQPQHF.

The V gene is TRBV9, the J gene TRBJ2-2; D might be TRBD2 (6 bases). The CDR3 covers 14 residues. V was cut by 4 bases and J by 3 bases, with 10 bases left in between. Germline CDR1 SGDLS, CDR2 YYNGEE. In nucleotides, the CDR3 is TGTGCCAGCAGCTCGGGACTGGACACCGGGGAGCTGTTTTTT. Amino acids: CASSSGLDTGELFF.

This chain connects TRBV7-6 to TRBJ2-7; 8 bases are a match to TRBD1. Germline values: CDR1 SGHVS, CDR2 FNYEAQ. V lost 5 bases and J lost 3; bases outside the gene matches: 9. The CDR3 is made up of 15 amino acids. Here the CDR3 DNA reads TGTGCCAGCAGCCAACGGACAGGGTGGCTCTACGAGCAGTACTTC. It specifies CASSQRTGWLYEQYF.

This sequence joins TRBV5-8 and TRBJ1-4; 9 nucleotides line up with TRBD1. V lost 4 bases to trimming and J lost 7 bases; unmatched junction nucleotides: 8. Germline V CDR1 and CDR2: SGHTS, YDEGEE. The CDR3 covers 15 residues. The CDR3, as DNA: TGTGCCAGCAGCCCGGACAGGGGTGAGGGTGAAAAACTGTTTTTT. Translated: CASSPDRGEGEKLFF.

The count of this clone is one. The chain joins TRBV6-1 to TRBJ1-1; TRBD1 might be the D (5 bases). Trimming stripped 3 bases from V and 0 bases from J, with 8 bases between. The CDR3 covers 14 residues. The germline V gene has CDR1 MNHNS and CDR2 SASEGT. For the CDR3, the DNA is TGTGCCAGCAGTGAGCGGGGACTGAACACTGAAGCTTTCTTT. This sequence encodes CASSERGLNTEAFF.

The chain combines TRBV19 with TRBJ2-1; perhaps TRBD2 as D (6 bases). Per the germline V gene, CDR1 is LNHDA and CDR2 is SQIVND (reference sequence). With 3 bases removed from V and 6 bases from J, the gap between germline ends came to 12 bases. This CDR3 is built from 14 residues. DNA for the CDR3: TGTGCCAGTAGTATCCGGGACGGGAGCAATGAGCAGTTCTTC. Translation gives CASSIRDGSNEQFF. The variable domain in full, completed from reference TRBV19 and TRBJ2-1, reads DGGITQSPKYLFRKEGQNVTLSCEQNLNHDAMYWYRQDPGQGLRLIYYSQIVNDFQKGDIAEGYSVSREKKESFPLTVTSAQKNPTAFYLCASSIRDGSNEQFFGPGTRLTVL.

The chain has TRBV4-2 and TRBJ2-1, with 7 bases lining up with TRBD1. The CDR3 is 15 amino acids. Germline V gene sequence: CDR1 LGHNA, CDR2 YNFKEQ. V lost 0 bases and J lost 5; bases outside the gene matches: 4. The CDR3 spells CASSQDRQGDNEQFF. In DNA form, the CDR3 reads TGTGCCAGCAGCCAAGATCGACAGGGAGACAATGAGCAGTTCTTC.

The chain uses TRBV7-2 and TRBJ1-3; a possible D gene is TRBD1 (5 bases). The V and J ends lost 2 bases and 0 bases respectively, with 11 bases between them. Germline V CDR1 and CDR2: SGHTA, FQGNSA. The length of the CDR3 is 16 residues. The CDR3 is CASSLNVGLSGNTIYF. The CDR3 coding sequence is TGTGCCAGCAGCTTAAATGTGGGGCTCTCTGGAAACACCATATATTTT.

This chain links TRBV11-1 with TRBJ2-5; tentatively, D is TRBD2 (6 bases). There are 15 residues in the CDR3. Per germline, CDR1 SGHAT and CDR2 FQDESV (reference sequence). V was clipped by 2 bases and J by 5 bases, with 15 bases between them. The chain's CDR3 is CASSLRDSPGETQYF. DNA of the CDR3: TGTGCCAGCAGCTTACGGGACTCCCCCGGGGAGACCCAGTACTTC. The entire variable domain, with the rest obtained from reference TRBV11-1 and TRBJ2-5, is as follows: EAEVAQSPRYKITEKSQAVAFWCDPISGHATLYWYRQILGQGPELLVQFQDESVVDDSQLPKDRFSAERLKGVDSTLKIQPAELGDSAMYLCASSLRDSPGETQYFGPGTRLLVL.